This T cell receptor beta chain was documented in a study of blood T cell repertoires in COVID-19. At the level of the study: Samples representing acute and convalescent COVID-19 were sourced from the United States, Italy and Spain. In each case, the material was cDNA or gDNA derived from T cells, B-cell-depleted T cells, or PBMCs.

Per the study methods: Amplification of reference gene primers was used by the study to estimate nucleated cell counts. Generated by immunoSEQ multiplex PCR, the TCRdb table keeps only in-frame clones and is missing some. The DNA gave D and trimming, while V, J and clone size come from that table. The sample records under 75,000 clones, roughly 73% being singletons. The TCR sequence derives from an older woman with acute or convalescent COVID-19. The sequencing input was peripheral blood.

The CDR3 coding sequence is TGTGCCAGCAGCGTAAGCGCGGGGGGACAAGAGACCCAGTACTTC. It encodes CASSVSAGGQETQYF. The chain couples TRBV9 to TRBJ2-5; 8 bases align to TRBD2. Germline V gene data show CDR1 as SGDLS and CDR2 as YYNGEE. This CDR3 has 15 residues. Trimming at V came to 1 base and at J to 2 bases, leaving 4 bases not matched to a gene. Together with reference TRBV9 and TRBJ2-5, the CDR3 gives the full variable domain: DSGVTQTPKHLITATGQRVTLRCSPRSGDLSVYWYQQSLDQGLQFLIQYYNGEERAKGNILERFSAQQFPDLHSELNLSSLELGDSALYFCASSVSAGGQETQYFGPGTRLLVL.